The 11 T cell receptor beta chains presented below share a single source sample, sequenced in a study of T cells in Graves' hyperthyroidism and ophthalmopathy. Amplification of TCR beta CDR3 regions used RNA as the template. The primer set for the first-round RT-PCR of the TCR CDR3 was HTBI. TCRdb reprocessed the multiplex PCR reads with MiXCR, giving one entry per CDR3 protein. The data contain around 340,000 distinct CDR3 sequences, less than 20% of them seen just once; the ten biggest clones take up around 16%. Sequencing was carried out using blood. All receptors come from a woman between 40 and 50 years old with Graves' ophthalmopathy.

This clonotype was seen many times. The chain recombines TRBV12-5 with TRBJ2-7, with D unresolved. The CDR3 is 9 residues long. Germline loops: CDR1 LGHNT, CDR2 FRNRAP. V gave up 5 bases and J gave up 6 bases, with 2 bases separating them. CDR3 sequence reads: CASGAEQYF. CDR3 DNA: TGTGCTAGTGGTGCCGAGCAGTACTTC.

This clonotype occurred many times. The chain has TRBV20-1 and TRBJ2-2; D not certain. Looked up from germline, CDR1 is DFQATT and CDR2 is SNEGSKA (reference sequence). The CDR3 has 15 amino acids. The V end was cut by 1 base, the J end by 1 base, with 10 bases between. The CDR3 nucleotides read TGCAGTGCTAGAGTCGAGGCCGTGAACACCGGGGAGCTGTTTTTT. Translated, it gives CSARVEAVNTGELFF.

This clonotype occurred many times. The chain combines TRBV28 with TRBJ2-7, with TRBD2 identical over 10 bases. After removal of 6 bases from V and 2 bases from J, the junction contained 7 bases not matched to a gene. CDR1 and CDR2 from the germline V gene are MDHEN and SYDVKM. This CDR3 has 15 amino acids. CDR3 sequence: CASRPTGTSAYEQYF. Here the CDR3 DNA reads TGTGCCAGCAGACCGACCGGGACTAGCGCCTACGAGCAGTACTTC.

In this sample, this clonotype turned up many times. CDR3 DNA: TGTGCCAGCAGCCGCGACCGGACTAGCGACGAGCAGTACTTC. Protein sequence: CASSRDRTSDEQYF. The chain has TRBV11-2 and TRBJ2-7; TRBD2 agrees at 9 bases. The germline gives CDR1 SGHAT, CDR2 FQNNGV. Trimming removed 5 bases from V and 5 bases from J; junction bases left unmatched: 7. CDR3 length equals 14 residues.

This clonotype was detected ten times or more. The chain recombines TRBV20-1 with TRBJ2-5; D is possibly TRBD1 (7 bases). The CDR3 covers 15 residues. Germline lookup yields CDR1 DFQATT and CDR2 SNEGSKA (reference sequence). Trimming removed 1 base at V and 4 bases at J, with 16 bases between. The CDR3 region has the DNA TGCAGTGCTAGAGCTCCAGGGGGGCGTATAGAGACCCAGTACTTC. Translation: CSARAPGGRIETQYF.

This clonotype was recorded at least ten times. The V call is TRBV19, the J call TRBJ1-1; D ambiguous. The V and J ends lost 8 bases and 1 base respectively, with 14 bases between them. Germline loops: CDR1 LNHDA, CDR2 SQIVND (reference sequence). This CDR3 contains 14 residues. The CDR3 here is CASSPVAENTEAFF. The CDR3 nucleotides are TGTGCCAGTTCCCCAGTGGCAGAGAACACTGAAGCTTTCTTT.

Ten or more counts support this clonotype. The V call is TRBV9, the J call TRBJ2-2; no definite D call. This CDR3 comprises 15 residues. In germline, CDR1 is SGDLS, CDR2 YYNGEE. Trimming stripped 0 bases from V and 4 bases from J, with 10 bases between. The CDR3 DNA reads TGTGCCAGCAGCGTAGACAGTCGGGTCACCGGGGAGCTGTTTTTT. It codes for CASSVDSRVTGELFF.

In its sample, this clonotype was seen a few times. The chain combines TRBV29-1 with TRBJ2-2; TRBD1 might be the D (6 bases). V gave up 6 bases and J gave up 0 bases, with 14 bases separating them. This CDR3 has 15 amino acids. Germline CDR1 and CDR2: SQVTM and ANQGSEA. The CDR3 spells CSVYPGQSNTGELFF. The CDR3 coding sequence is TGCAGCGTCTATCCTGGACAGTCGAACACCGGGGAGCTGTTTTTT.

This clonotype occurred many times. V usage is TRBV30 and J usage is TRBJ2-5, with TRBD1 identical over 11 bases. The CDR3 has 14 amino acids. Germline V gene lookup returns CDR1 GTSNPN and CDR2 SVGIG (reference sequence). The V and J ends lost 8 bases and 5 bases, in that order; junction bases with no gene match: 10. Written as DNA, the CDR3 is TGTGCCAGCCCCGGGACAGGGGGGGGGGAGACCCAGTACTTC. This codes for CASPGTGGGETQYF.

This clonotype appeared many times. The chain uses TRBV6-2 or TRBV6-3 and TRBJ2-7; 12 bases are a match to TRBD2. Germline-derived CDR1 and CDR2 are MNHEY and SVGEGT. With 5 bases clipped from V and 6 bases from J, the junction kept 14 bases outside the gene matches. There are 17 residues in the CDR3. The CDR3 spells CASSASPPTSGSGEQYF. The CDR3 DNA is TGTGCCAGCAGTGCCTCCCCGCCGACTAGCGGGAGTGGCGAGCAGTACTTC.

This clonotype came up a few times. The CDR3 coding sequence is TGTGCCAGTACCCAACGGGACTCGCGGGGCGAGCAGTACTTC. This gives the protein CASTQRDSRGEQYF. J is TRBJ2-7 and V is TRBV19; weak D call: TRBD2 (6 bases). V dropped 7 bases and J dropped 6 bases, with 19 bases sitting between them. The CDR3 has 14 amino acids. Germline V gene lookup returns CDR1 LNHDA and CDR2 SQIVND (reference sequence).